A single TCR beta chain is shown here with its context. Its antigen is currently unknown. The sample comes from a study of T-cell memory formation after mild COVID-19. At the level of the study: TCR clusters were mostly donor specific. Overall study findings and caveats: Contracting clones from day 15 to 85 showed balanced CD4/CD8; later expanders favored CD4+.

Sample barcodes and UMIs were carried by the TCR alpha and TCR beta cDNA libraries that 5'RACE generated with constant-segment primers. TCRdb called the 5' RACE reads again in MiXCR, with one record for every CDR3 protein. The sample lists about 400,000 distinct CDR3 sequences, roughly 17% occurring once. The sequence came from a young man who had mild COVID-19 (a few samples of this study predate the infection). Cell type and time point are not known. The sequenced sample was PBMCs or a T cell subset sorted from them (not recorded which).

The CDR3 coding sequence is TGTGCCAGCAGCCAAGAGAAGACCCAGTACTTC. This translates into CASSQEKTQYF. This chain uses TRBV3-1 with TRBJ2-5; D call uncertain. The CDR3 covers 11 residues. CDR1 is LGHDT, CDR2 YNNKEL, per germline (reference sequence). Trimming left V 0 bases short and J 6 bases short, with 2 bases between.